This is a list of T cell receptor beta chains from one sample in a study of spatial heterogeneity in lung cancer. TCRdb reprocessed the 5' RACE reads via MiXCR and lists one record per CDR3 protein. The profile covers approximately 11,000 distinct CDR3 sequences, with roughly 12% appearing a single time and roughly 12% taken by the ten largest. Sequences were derived from lung tumor tissue, sampled at surgery. The receptors come from a female donor with early-stage non-small cell lung cancer. Each CDR3 is given with its conserved first and last residue. Each record gives: clone size, D gene, J gene, V gene, CDR3 DNA, CDR3 protein. The D gene is left open where the match is weak. Size values are once, few and many counts, or a class for expanded clones, and some rows have none.

few NA TRBJ2-3 TRBV10-3 TGTGCCATCAGTGCACTAACGGTCAGGGATACGCAGTATTTT CAISALTVRDTQYF
many NA TRBJ2-3 TRBV14 TGTGCCAGCAGCCAAGGCGCGGCGCGGCAGTATTTT CASSQGAARQYF
many TRBD2 TRBJ2-5 TRBV5-4 TGTGCCAGCAGCACCCTGTCGGGGGGAGAGACCCAGTACTTC CASSTLSGGETQYF
NA NA TRBJ2-3 TRBV10-3 TGTGCCATCAGTGACGGGATTTCAAACACAGATACGCAGTATTTT CAISDGISNTDTQYF
many TRBD2 TRBJ2-3 TRBV10-3 TGTGCCATCTCTAGCGGGGCCCGGGCAGATACGCAGTATTTT CAISSGARADTQYF
few NA TRBJ2-1 TRBV12-3/TRBV12-4 TGTGCCATTCACACATGGGGTGAGCAGTTCTTC CAIHTWGEQFF
medium-sized NA TRBJ2-2 TRBV24-1 TGTGCCACCAGTGAAACGAACACCGGGGAGCTGTTTTTT CATSETNTGELFF
NA TRBD2 TRBJ2-5 TRBV20-1 TGCAGTGCTAGAGTGGGGAGCGGGGCGGAGACCCAGTACTTC CSARVGSGAETQYF
few TRBD1 TRBJ2-7 TRBV7-2 TGTGCCAGCAGCCTTCTTGGGACAGGGAAGGACGAGCAGTACTTC CASSLLGTGKDEQYF
many NA TRBJ1-2 TRBV5-1 TGCGCCAGCAGCTTGGGGCTCACCGATGGCTACACCTTC CASSLGLTDGYTF
large NA TRBJ1-4 TRBV18 TGTGCCAGCTCACCACCAGGGGAAAAACTGTTTTTT CASSPPGEKLFF
NA TRBD2 TRBJ2-3 TRBV7-2 TGTGCCAGCAGCTTAGGCCGGACTAGCGGGGGCACAGATACGCAGTATTTT CASSLGRTSGGTDTQYF
medium-sized NA TRBJ1-1 TRBV5-1 TGCGCCAGCAGCTTACAGATGAACACTGAAGCTTTCTTT CASSLQMNTEAFF
many NA TRBJ1-1 TRBV4-2 TGTGCCAGCAGCCAAGAATCGCGGGTTACTGAAGCTTTCTTT CASSQESRVTEAFF
many TRBD2 TRBJ2-1 TRBV6-4 TGTGCCAGCAGTGCTAGGCTAGCGGGTTACAATGAGCAGTTCTTC CASSARLAGYNEQFF
many TRBD1 TRBJ1-1 TRBV18 TGTGCCAGCTCACCGGCAGGGGGTTACATGAACACTGAAGCTTTCTTT CASSPAGGYMNTEAFF
few TRBD1 TRBJ2-2 TRBV12-3/TRBV12-4 TGTGCCAGCAGTAATCCGGGACAGGGATACACCGGGGAGCTGTTTTTT CASSNPGQGYTGELFF
many NA TRBJ2-6 TRBV5-6 TGTGCCAGCAGCCGGGACGGGTGGGGGGCCAACGTCCTGACTTTC CASSRDGWGANVLTF
many NA TRBJ2-7 TRBV7-2 TGTGCCAGCAGCTTAAGGTTCGGGGCCGCCTACGAGCAGTACTTC CASSLRFGAAYEQYF
many TRBD1 TRBJ1-5 TRBV5-1 TGCGCCAGCAGCACGGGCCCCCGGGACAGTTATCAGCCCCAGCATTTT CASSTGPRDSYQPQHF
medium-sized NA TRBJ1-5 TRBV27 TGTGCCAGCAGTTCGGGAACCAGGGCCCGGCAGCCCCAGCATTTT CASSSGTRARQPQHF
medium-sized NA TRBJ2-1 TRBV20-1 TGCAGTGCCCCCGTGAGAGCGGTAGCCGAGCAGTTCTTC CSAPVRAVAEQFF
many TRBD2 TRBJ2-1 TRBV29-1 TGCAGCGTTGAGGGGACTAGCGGGAAGTACAATGAGCAGTTCTTC CSVEGTSGKYNEQFF
NA TRBD2 TRBJ2-4 TRBV30 TGTGCCTGGAGCGGAGCGGGGGACATTCAGTACTTC CAWSGAGDIQYF
NA TRBD2 TRBJ2-1 TRBV3-1 TGTGCCAGCAGCCAAAAGGGACTATATGAGCAGTTCTTC CASSQKGLYEQFF
many NA TRBJ1-2 TRBV7-2 TGTGCCAGCAGCTTAGCCAGTGGAACAGGCAGTGGAGGCTACACCTTC CASSLASGTGSGGYTF
many NA TRBJ2-7 TRBV7-9 TGTGCCAGCAGTCCTACACTCGGGGAGCAGTACTTC CASSPTLGEQYF
NA TRBD1 TRBJ2-2 TRBV7-3 TGTGCCAGCAGCCCCGACGCAGGGGGAGACACCGGGGAGCTGTTTTTT CASSPDAGGDTGELFF
many NA TRBJ1-5 TRBV7-2 TGTGCCAGCAGCTTAGCTTCCGGGGGCAATCAGCCCCAGCATTTT CASSLASGGNQPQHF
NA TRBD1 TRBJ1-2 TRBV7-3 TGTGCCAGCAGCCCCGGACAGGGAACTTATGGCTACACCTTC CASSPGQGTYGYTF
many NA TRBJ2-1 TRBV4-1 TGCGCCAGCAGCCAAGATCGTGCTGTGAAAAGGCAGTTCTTC CASSQDRAVKRQFF
NA NA TRBJ2-7 TRBV29-1 TGCAGCGCGACTGGGGAAAGCTACGAGCAGTACTTC CSATGESYEQYF
many NA TRBJ1-2 TRBV5-8 TGTGCCAGCAGCTTGGACAGCTTGTCGTATGGCTACACCTTC CASSLDSLSYGYTF
few NA TRBJ2-7 TRBV21-1 TGTGCCAGCAGCAAAGGGGGTATGAGGGGAAGGCCCTACGAGCAGTACTTC CASSKGGMRGRPYEQYF
many TRBD2 TRBJ2-3 TRBV11-2 TGTGCCAGCAGCTTAGCAGTTCTAGCGGGAGGTCTGGGTACGCAGTATTTT CASSLAVLAGGLGTQYF
many NA TRBJ2-1 TRBV11-2 TGTGCCAGCAGCTTAAGCGTATCTGAGCAGTTCTTC CASSLSVSEQFF
many TRBD1 TRBJ1-1 TRBV6-2/TRBV6-3 TGTGCCAGCAGGGAACAGGGGCCGGGGACTGAAGCTTTCTTT CASREQGPGTEAFF
few TRBD1 TRBJ2-5 TRBV2 TGTGCCAGCAGGGACGACAGGGGGCCGTATGAGACCCAGTACTTC CASRDDRGPYETQYF
many NA TRBJ1-1 TRBV27 TGTGCCAGCAGTTTATCGGCCACGATGAACACTGAAGCTTTCTTT CASSLSATMNTEAFF
medium-sized TRBD1 TRBJ2-7 TRBV6-2/TRBV6-3 TGTGCCAGCAGTTACCCCACAGGGGGCGCGTCCTACGAGCAGTACTTC CASSYPTGGASYEQYF
many TRBD1 TRBJ1-3 TRBV7-2 TGTGCCAGCAGTTCCGGGACAGGGGGAAACACCATATATTTT CASSSGTGGNTIYF
NA TRBD1 TRBJ1-5 TRBV7-2 TGTGCCAGCAGCTTAGCATCACAGGGGTCTCAGCATTTT CASSLASQGSQHF
few NA TRBJ2-3 TRBV5-1 TGCGCCAGCAGGTCGACAGGAGACAACACAGATACGCAGTATTTT CASRSTGDNTDTQYF
few TRBD1 TRBJ1-4 TRBV15 TGTGCCACCAGCACCGGACAGGGATTCGAAAAACTGTTTTTT CATSTGQGFEKLFF
NA NA TRBJ1-1 TRBV4-3 TGCGCCAGCAGCCAAGTAAATACGGGGACTGAAGCTTTCTTT CASSQVNTGTEAFF
many NA TRBJ2-1 TRBV10-1 TGCGCCAGCAGTGAGTCTAGACGTTGGGGCTCCTACAATGAGCAGTTCTTC CASSESRRWGSYNEQFF
NA NA TRBJ2-1 TRBV18 TGTGCCAGCTCACCAGACAGGGAGCAGTTCTTC CASSPDREQFF